The 10 T cell receptor beta chains in this list originate from one sample, sequenced in a study of control samples from healthy donors and cancer patients. Using immunoSEQ multiplex PCR, the repertoire was profiled, and TCRdb retains in-frame clones only, with some absent. The top ten clones hold over 4% of a sample with 180,000 or so clones, roughly 93% of them seen once. Sequenced input: blood. The receptors were sampled from a woman aged 55-70 years in good health.

CDR3 sequence (DNA): TGCGCCAGCAGTGAGTTTTTCGGGCAGAAAGGAAAGGGTGAGCAGTTCTTC. Translating it yields CASSEFFGQKGKGEQFF. V gene TRBV10-1 combines with J gene TRBJ2-1; D is uncertain. The CDR3 loop spans 17 amino acids. The germline V gene encodes CDR1 WNHNN and CDR2 SYGVQD (reference sequence). V was cut by 1 base and J by 9 bases, with 22 bases left in between.

The chain links TRBV19 to TRBJ1-2, with D possibly TRBD1 on 6 matching bases. Trimming shortened V by 5 bases and J by 8 bases, and 15 bases separated the two germline ends. Germline CDR1 and CDR2: LNHDA and SQIVND (reference sequence). CDR3 length: 13 amino acids. Here the CDR3 reads CASSLTDRNGYTF. In nucleotides, the CDR3 is TGTGCCAGTAGTTTAACGGACAGAAACGGCTACACCTTC. The whole variable domain, filled in from reference TRBV19 and TRBJ1-2, reads DGGITQSPKYLFRKEGQNVTLSCEQNLNHDAMYWYRQDPGQGLRLIYYSQIVNDFQKGDIAEGYSVSREKKESFPLTVTSAQKNPTAFYLCASSLTDRNGYTFGSGTRLTVV.

The chain uses TRBV7-2 and TRBJ1-1, with a tentative D call TRBD1 (6 bases). The CDR3 length is 13 residues. CDR1 is SGHTA, CDR2 FQGNSA, per germline. The V end lost 4 bases, the J end lost 4 bases, and 10 bases lay between the germline ends. This CDR3 is CASSYGGGTEAFF. CDR3 sequence (DNA): TGTGCCAGCAGCTACGGGGGCGGCACTGAAGCTTTCTTT.

V and J are TRBV6-1 and TRBJ2-1, with 11 nucleotides matching TRBD1. This CDR3 region has 15 residues. V shed 2 bases and J 6 bases; nucleotides not matched to a gene: 3. Germline CDR1 and CDR2: MNHNS and SASEGT. The CDR3 protein is CASSETGTGGNEQFF. CDR3 nucleotide sequence: TGTGCCAGCAGTGAAACGGGGACAGGGGGCAATGAGCAGTTCTTC.

The gene calls are TRBV11-2 and TRBJ2-5; D is unresolved. Germline V gene lookup returns CDR1 SGHAT and CDR2 FQNNGV. Trimming removed 0 bases at V and 5 bases at J, with 4 bases between. The CDR3 runs 12 residues. CDR3 protein: CASSLEMETQYF. The CDR3 region has the DNA TGTGCCAGCAGCTTAGAGATGGAGACCCAGTACTTC.

This chain links TRBV24-1 with TRBJ1-3; D perhaps matches TRBD1 (5 bases). Germline CDR1 and CDR2: KGHDR and SFDVKD. Trimming left V 10 bases short and J 0 bases short, with 9 bases between. This CDR3 contains 13 residues. The CDR3 spells CATDIHSGNTIYF. The CDR3 region has the DNA TGTGCCACGGACATTCACTCTGGAAACACCATATATTTT.

The chain links TRBV5-6 to TRBJ2-3, with TRBD2 matching 10 bases. CDR3 length equals 17 residues. V was clipped by 3 bases and J by 2 bases; unmatched bases: 9. The germline V gene has CDR1 SGHDT and CDR2 YYEEEE. CDR3 sequence (DNA): TGTGCCAGCAGCTCCGTACCAACTAGCGGGGCCACAGATACGCAGTATTTT. Its protein product is CASSSVPTSGATDTQYF.

V gene TRBV20-1 combines with J gene TRBJ1-5; D unresolved. The germline V gene has CDR1 DFQATT and CDR2 SNEGSKA (reference sequence). This CDR3 comprises 15 residues. V lost 3 bases and J lost 0, with 12 bases in between. CDR3 sequence reads: CSASGPPNSNQPQHF. The CDR3 DNA reads as TGCAGTGCTAGTGGGCCACCAAATAGCAATCAGCCCCAGCATTTT.

The V and J genes are TRBV27 and TRBJ1-5; the D is unclear. The CDR3 runs to 15 residues. Germline loops: CDR1 MNHEY, CDR2 SMNVEV (reference sequence). Trimming shortened V by 1 base and J by 7 bases, and 14 bases separated the two germline ends. The CDR3, as DNA: TGTGCCAGCAGTTTATTGTCCGGTGGAAGGCAGCCCCAGCATTTT. It is translated as CASSLLSGGRQPQHF.

The gene calls are TRBV7-2 and TRBJ2-7, with D possibly being TRBD2 (6 bases). V was pared by 3 bases and J by 1 base, with 10 bases between. The V gene's germline CDR1 is SGHTA and CDR2 FQGNSA. The CDR3 is 14 amino acids. CDR3 region: CASSLGLKSYEQYF. The DNA of the CDR3 is TGTGCCAGCAGCTTGGGACTTAAATCCTACGAGCAGTACTTC. Combining the CDR3 with reference TRBV7-2 and TRBJ2-7 gives the whole variable domain GAGVSQSPSNKVTEKGKDVELRCDPISGHTALYWYRQSLGQGLEFLIYFQGNSAPDKSGLPSDRFSAERTGGSVSTLTIQRTQQEDSAVYLCASSLGLKSYEQYFGPGTRLTVT.